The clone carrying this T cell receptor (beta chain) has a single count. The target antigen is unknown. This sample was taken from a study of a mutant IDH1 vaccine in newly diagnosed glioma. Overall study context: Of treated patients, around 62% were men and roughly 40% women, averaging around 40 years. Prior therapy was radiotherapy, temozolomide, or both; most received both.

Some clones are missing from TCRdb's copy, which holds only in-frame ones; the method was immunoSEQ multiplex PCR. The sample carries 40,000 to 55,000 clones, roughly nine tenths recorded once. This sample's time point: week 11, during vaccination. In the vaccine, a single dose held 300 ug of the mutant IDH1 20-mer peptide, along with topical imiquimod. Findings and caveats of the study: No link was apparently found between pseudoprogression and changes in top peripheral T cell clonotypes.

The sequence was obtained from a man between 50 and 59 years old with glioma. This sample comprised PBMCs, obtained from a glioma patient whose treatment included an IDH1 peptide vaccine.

CDR3 in amino acids: CASSPTGRANTGELFF. In DNA, the CDR3 is TGTGCCAGCAGCCCCACCGGCCGCGCGAACACCGGGGAGCTGTTTTTT. The chain combines TRBV7-3 with TRBJ2-2; no firm D call. Per the germline V gene, CDR1 is SGHTA and CDR2 is FQGTGA. The CDR3 length is 16 residues. Trimming cost V 5 bases and J 0 bases, with 13 bases left between them.